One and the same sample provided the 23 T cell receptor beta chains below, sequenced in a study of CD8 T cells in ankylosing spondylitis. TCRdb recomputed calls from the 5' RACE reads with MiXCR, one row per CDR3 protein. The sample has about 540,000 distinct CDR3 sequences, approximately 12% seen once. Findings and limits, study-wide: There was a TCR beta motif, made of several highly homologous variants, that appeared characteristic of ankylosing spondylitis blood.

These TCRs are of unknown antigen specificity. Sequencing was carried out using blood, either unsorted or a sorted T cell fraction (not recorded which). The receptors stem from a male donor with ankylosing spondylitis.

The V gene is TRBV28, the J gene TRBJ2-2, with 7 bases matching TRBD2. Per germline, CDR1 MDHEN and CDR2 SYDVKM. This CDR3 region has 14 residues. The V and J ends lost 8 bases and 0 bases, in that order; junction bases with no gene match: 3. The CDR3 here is CASAGAANTGELFF. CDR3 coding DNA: TGTGCCAGCGCGGGAGCCGCGAACACCGGGGAGCTGTTTTTT.

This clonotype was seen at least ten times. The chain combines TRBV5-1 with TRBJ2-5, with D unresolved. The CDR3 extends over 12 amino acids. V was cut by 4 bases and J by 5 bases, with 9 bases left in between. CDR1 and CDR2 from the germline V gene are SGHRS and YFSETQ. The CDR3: CASSPERETQYF. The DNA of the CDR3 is TGCGCCAGCAGCCCGGAACGGGAGACCCAGTACTTC.

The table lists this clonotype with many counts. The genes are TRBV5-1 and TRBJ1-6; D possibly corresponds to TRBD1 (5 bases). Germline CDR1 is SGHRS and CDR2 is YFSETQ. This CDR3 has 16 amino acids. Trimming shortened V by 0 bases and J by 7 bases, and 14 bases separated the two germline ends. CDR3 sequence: CASSLAGTSRNSPLHF. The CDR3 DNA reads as TGCGCCAGCAGCTTGGCCGGGACGTCAAGAAATTCACCCCTCCACTTT.

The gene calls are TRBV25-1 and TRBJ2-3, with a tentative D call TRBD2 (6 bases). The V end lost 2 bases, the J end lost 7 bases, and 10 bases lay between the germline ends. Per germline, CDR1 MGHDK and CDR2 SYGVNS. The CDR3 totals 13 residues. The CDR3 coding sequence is TGTGCCAGCAGTGAACCGGGGGAGTATACGCAGTATTTT. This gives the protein CASSEPGEYTQYF.

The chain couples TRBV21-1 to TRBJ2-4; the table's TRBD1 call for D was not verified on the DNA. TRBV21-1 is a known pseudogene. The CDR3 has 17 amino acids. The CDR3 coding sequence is TGTGCCAGCAGCCCCCTCTCCCCCGGACTAGCCAAAAACATTCAGTACTTC. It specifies CASSPLSPGLAKNIQYF.

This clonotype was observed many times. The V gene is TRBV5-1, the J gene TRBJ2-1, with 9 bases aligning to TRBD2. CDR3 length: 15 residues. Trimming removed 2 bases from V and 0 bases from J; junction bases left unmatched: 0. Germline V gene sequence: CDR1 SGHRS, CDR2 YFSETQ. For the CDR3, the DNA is TGCGCCAGCAGCTTTAGCGGGAGCTCCTACAATGAGCAGTTCTTC. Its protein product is CASSFSGSSYNEQFF.

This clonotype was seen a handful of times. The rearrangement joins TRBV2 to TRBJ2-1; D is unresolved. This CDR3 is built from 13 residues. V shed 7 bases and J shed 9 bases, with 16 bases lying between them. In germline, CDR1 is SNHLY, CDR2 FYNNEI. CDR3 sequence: CASIRVLLAEQFF. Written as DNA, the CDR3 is TGTGCCAGCATCCGGGTCCTCTTAGCTGAGCAGTTCTTC.

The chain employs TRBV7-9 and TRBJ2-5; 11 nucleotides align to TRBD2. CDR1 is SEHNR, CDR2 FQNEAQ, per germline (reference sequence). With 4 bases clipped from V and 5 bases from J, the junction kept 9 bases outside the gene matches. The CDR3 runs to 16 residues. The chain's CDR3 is CASSSGLAERDETQYF. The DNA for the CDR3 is TGTGCCAGCAGCTCGGGACTAGCGGAGAGGGATGAGACCCAGTACTTC.

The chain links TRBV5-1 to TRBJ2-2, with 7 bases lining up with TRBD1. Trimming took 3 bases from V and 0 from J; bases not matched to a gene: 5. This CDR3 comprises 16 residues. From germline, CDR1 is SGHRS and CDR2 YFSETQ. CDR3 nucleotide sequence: TGCGCCAGCAGCTGGACGGGACAGACGAACACCGGGGAGCTGTTTTTT. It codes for CASSWTGQTNTGELFF. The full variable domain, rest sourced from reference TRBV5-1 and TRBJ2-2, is KAGVTQTPRYLIKTRGQQVTLSCSPISGHRSVSWYQQTPGQGLQFLFEYFSETQRNKGNFPGRFSGRQFSNSRSEMNVSTLELGDSALYLCASSWTGQTNTGELFFGEGSRLTVL.

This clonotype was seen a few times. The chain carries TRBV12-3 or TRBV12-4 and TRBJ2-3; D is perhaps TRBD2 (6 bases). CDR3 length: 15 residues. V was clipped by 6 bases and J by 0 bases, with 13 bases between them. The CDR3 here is CASRLGGTSTDTQYF. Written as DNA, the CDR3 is TGTGCCAGCAGACTCGGGGGAACTAGCACAGATACGCAGTATTTT.

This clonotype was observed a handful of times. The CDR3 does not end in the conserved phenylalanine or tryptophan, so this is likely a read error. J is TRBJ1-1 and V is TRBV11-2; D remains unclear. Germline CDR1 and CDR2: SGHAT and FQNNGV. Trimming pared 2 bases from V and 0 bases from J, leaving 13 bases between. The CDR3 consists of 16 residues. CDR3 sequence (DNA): TGTGCCAGCAGCTTAAGGTTTGGGCAGGTGAACACTGAAGCTTTCCTT. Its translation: CASSLRFGQVNTEAFL.

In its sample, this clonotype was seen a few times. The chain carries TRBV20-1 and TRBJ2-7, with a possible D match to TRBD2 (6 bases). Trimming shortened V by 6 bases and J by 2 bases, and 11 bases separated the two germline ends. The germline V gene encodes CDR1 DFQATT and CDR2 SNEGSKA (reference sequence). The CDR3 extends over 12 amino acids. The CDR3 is CSATGGTYEQYF. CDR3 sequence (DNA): TGCAGTGCCACCGGGGGAACCTACGAGCAGTACTTC.

The CDR3 bases are TGCAGTGCTAGCCCTGGGCGGGAAGAGACCCAGTACTTC. Amino acids: CSASPGREETQYF. J is TRBJ2-5 and V is TRBV20-1, with D possibly matching TRBD2 (5 bases). Germline CDR1 is DFQATT and CDR2 is SNEGSKA (reference sequence). The CDR3 runs to 13 residues. The V gene lost 3 bases and the J gene lost 3 bases, with 11 bases spanning the gap.

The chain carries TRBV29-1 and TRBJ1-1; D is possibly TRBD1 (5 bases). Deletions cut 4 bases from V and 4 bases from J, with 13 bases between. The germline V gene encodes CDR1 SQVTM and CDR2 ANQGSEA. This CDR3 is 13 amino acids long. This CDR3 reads CSVGWGMGTEAFF. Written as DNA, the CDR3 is TGCAGCGTTGGCTGGGGGATGGGCACTGAAGCTTTCTTT.

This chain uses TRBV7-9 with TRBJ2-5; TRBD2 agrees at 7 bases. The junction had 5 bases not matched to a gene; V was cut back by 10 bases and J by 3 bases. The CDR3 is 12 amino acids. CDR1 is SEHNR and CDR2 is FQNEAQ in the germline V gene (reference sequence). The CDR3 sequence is CAKAGGEETQYF. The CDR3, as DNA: TGTGCCAAAGCTGGGGGGGAAGAGACCCAGTACTTC.

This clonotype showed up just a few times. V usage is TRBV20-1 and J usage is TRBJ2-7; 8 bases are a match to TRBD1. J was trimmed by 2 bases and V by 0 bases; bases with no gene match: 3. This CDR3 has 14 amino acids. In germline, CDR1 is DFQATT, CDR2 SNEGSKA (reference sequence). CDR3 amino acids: CSAREWTGTYEQYF. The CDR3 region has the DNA TGCAGTGCTAGAGAATGGACAGGGACCTACGAGCAGTACTTC.

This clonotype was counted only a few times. The CDR3 loop is CSVEVRQGRGNEQFF. The CDR3, as DNA: TGCAGCGTTGAAGTGCGACAGGGACGTGGGAATGAGCAGTTCTTC. The V call is TRBV29-1, the J call TRBJ2-1; 7 nucleotides match TRBD1. Trimming took 1 base from V and 7 from J; bases not matched to a gene: 10. The CDR3 extends over 15 amino acids. Germline lookup yields CDR1 SQVTM and CDR2 ANQGSEA.

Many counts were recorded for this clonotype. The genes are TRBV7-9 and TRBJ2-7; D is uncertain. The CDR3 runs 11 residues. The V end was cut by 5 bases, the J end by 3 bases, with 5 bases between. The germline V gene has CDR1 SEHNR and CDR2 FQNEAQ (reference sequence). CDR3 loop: CASSIHYEQYF. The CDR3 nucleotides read TGTGCCAGCAGCATTCACTACGAGCAGTACTTC.

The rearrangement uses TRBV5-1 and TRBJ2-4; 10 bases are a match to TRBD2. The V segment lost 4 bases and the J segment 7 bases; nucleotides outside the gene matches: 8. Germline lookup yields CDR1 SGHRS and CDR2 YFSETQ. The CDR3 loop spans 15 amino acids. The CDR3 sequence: CASSPSGRAWNIQYF. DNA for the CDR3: TGCGCCAGCAGCCCCAGCGGGAGGGCGTGGAACATTCAGTACTTC.

CDR3: CASSRFAGQWQETQYF. The CDR3 coding sequence is TGTGCCAGCAGCCGATTTGCGGGACAGTGGCAAGAGACCCAGTACTTC. This chain joins TRBV7-2 and TRBJ2-5; possibly TRBD1 for D (7 bases). V gave up 5 bases and J gave up 2 bases, with 18 bases separating them. Germline-derived CDR1 and CDR2 are SGHTA and FQGNSA. The CDR3 extends over 16 amino acids.

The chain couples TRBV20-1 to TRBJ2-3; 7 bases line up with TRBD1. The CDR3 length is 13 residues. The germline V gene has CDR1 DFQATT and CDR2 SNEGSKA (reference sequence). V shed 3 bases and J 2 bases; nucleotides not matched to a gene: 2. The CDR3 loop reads CSASTGVTDTQYF. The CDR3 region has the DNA TGCAGTGCTAGTACAGGGGTCACAGATACGCAGTATTTT.

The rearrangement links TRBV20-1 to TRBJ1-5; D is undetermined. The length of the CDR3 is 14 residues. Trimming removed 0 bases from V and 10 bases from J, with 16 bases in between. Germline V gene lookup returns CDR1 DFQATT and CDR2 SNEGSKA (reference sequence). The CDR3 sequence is CSARDHRDHSPQHF. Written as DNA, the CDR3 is TGCAGTGCTAGAGATCACCGAGATCATTCTCCCCAGCATTTT.

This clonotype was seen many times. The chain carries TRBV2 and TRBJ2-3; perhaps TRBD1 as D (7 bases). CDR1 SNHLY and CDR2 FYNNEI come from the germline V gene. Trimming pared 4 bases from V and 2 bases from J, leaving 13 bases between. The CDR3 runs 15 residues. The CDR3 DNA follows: TGTGCCAGCAGTGGGGACAGACTAGACACAGATACGCAGTATTTT. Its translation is CASSGDRLDTDTQYF. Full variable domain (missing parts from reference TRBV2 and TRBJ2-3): EPEVTQTPSHQVTQMGQEVILRCVPISNHLYFYWYRQILGQKVEFLVSFYNNEISEKSEIFDDQFSVERPDGSNFTLKIRSTKLEDSAMYFCASSGDRLDTDTQYFGPGTRLTVL.